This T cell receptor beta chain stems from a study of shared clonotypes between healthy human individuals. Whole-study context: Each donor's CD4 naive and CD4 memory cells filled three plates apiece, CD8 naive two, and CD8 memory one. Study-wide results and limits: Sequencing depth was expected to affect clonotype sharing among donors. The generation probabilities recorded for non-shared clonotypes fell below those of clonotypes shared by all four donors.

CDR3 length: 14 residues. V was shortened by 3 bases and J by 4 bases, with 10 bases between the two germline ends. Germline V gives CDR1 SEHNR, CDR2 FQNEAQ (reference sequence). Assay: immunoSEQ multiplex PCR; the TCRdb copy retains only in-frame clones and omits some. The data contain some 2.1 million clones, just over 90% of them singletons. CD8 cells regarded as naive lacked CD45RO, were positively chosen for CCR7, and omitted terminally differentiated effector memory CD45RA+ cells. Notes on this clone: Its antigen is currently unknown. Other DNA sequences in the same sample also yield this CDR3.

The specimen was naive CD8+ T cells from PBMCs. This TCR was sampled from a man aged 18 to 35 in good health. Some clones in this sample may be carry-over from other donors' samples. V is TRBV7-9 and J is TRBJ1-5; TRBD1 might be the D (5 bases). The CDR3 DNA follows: TGTGCCAGCAGCTTGGGGGGAGGTAATCAGCCCCAGCATTTT. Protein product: CASSLGGGNQPQHF.